The entry below describes one T cell receptor (beta chain). Germline V gene lookup returns CDR1 MDHEN and CDR2 SYDVKM. The CDR3 is 15 residues long. With 4 bases clipped from V and 4 bases from J, the junction kept 6 bases outside the gene matches. A single record per CDR3 protein comes from TCRdb applying MiXCR to the RT-PCR reads. The top ten hold 5% to 6.5% of the sample, which has roughly 880,000 distinct CDR3 sequences, 18% seen once. This entry belongs to a study of patients and donors after allogeneic stem cell transplantation. This clonotype originated in a human donor who was either an allogeneic HSCT recipient or a stem cell or donor lymphocyte infusion donor (not recorded which). It is not recorded whose cells these are; they may come from a transplant donor. What was sequenced was blood, either unsorted or a sorted T cell fraction (not recorded which). The chain couples TRBV28 to TRBJ2-4, with 8 bases identical to TRBD2. The CDR3 DNA sequence: TGTGCCAGCAGTTCAACTAGCGGAGGAAAAAACATTCAGTACTTC. Its protein product is CASSSTSGGKNIQYF.